This entry is about one T cell receptor (beta chain). The sample is drawn from a study of blood T cell repertoires in COVID-19. This CDR3 has 13 amino acids. Germline V gene lookup returns CDR1 SQVTM and CDR2 ANQGSEA. V lost 5 bases, J lost 8 bases, and 16 bases lay in between. The table came from immunoSEQ multiplex PCR; TCRdb's copy has only in-frame clones and leaves some out. The table has more than 80,000 clones, over 75% seen once; the top ten hold more than 2%. The source is a woman in her 70s with acute or convalescent COVID-19. The chain employs TRBV29-1 and TRBJ1-5; D is perhaps TRBD1 (5 bases). Sequencing was done on a sample of peripheral blood. The CDR3 sequence: CSVLGHSYEPQHF. The CDR3 DNA sequence: TGCAGCGTTTTAGGACATTCGTACGAGCCCCAGCATTTT.